This TCR beta chain emerged from a study of cytomegalovirus exposure and HLA in healthy donors. Points from the study as a whole: The study listed around 150 cytomegalovirus-associated TCR beta chains. High sensitivity and specificity were reportedly achieved when the classifier diagnosed cytomegalovirus status. Reportedly, TCR beta sequences accurately predicted HLA-A and HLA-B alleles in most subjects. When the data were analyzed later, several of the most significant clusters appeared to be linked to common viral pathogens.

With 5 bases clipped from V and 3 bases from J, the junction kept 2 bases outside the gene matches. CDR1 and CDR2 from the germline V gene are MGHDK and SYGVNS. The CDR3 sequence is 15 residues long. In the case of this clone: Its specificity is not known.

Amplification used 60 Vbeta primers and 13 Jbeta primers. Here immunoSEQ multiplex PCR was the method, and the copy in TCRdb shows in-frame clones only, minus some. Of roughly 180,000 clones detected, 80% appear once; the ten largest clones hold 1.5% to 2%. This receptor was identified in a young woman in good health and CMV-seronegative. The specimen was PBMCs. The rearrangement joins TRBV25-1 to TRBJ2-2, with 11 bases aligning to TRBD1. In nucleotides, the CDR3 is TGTGCCAGCAGTTGGACAGGGGGCCACACCGGGGAGCTGTTTTTT. Its protein is CASSWTGGHTGELFF. Complete variable domain (other parts from reference TRBV25-1 and TRBJ2-2): EADIYQTPRYLVIGTGKKITLECSQTMGHDKMYWYQQDPGMELHLIHYSYGVNSTEKGDLSSESTVSRIRTEHFPLTLESARPSHTSQYLCASSWTGGHTGELFFGEGSRLTVL.